This TCR beta chain was sequenced for a study of identical twins. Study results and limitations: There were fewer insertions in abundant cord blood beta clonotypes, but memory repertoires showed no such pattern. With monozygotic twins, out-of-frame TCR alpha sharing exceeded what models estimated.

Unique molecular identifiers were present on cDNA, and template switching added a universal primer site. TCRdb reprocessed the 5' RACE reads via MiXCR and lists one record per CDR3 protein. This sample carries fewer than 650,000 distinct CDR3 sequences, 7% to 7.5% of them seen once, and the ten largest clones take 1.6%. Details on this clonotype: Its antigen remains unidentified.

The same data also contributed to another study, on yellow fever vaccine responses in identical twins.

This TCR was sampled from a woman under 30 in good health. The specimen sequenced was PBMCs.

CDR3 residues: CASKMGGASSGANVLTF. In nucleotides, the CDR3 is TGTGCCAGCAAGATGGGCGGGGCGAGCTCTGGGGCCAACGTCCTGACTTTC. The gene calls are TRBV27 and TRBJ2-6; D might be TRBD2 (6 bases). The germline V gene has CDR1 MNHEY and CDR2 SMNVEV (reference sequence). Trimming cost V 7 bases and J 0 bases, with 16 bases left between them. The CDR3 runs to 17 residues. Filled out from reference TRBV27 and TRBJ2-6, the complete variable domain reads EAQVTQNPRYLITVTGKKLTVTCSQNMNHEYMSWYRQDPGLGLRQIYYSMNVEVTDKGDVPEGYKVSRKEKRNFPLILESPSPNQTSLYFCASKMGGASSGANVLTFGAGSRLTVL.